A single sample gave rise to the 14 T cell receptor beta chains below, sequenced in a study of T-cell reconstitution after alpha-beta-depleted transplantation in children. The library targeted TCRbeta and was prepared with unique molecular identifiers. TCRdb independently ran MiXCR on the PCR reads; one entry per CDR3 protein. The sample yields around 410,000 distinct CDR3 sequences, 11% seen once. Sequencing used PBMCs from the stem cell graft donor, obtained from the stem cell graft. The receptors here all came from a human donor who donated a stem cell graft to a child with acute myeloid leukemia.

This clonotype was counted between two and nine times. The genes are TRBV6-2 or TRBV6-3 and TRBJ2-1; no firm D call. Looked up from germline, CDR1 is MNHEY and CDR2 is SVGEGT. V lost 0 bases and J lost 7, with 7 bases in between. This CDR3 is 13 amino acids long. The CDR3 loop reads CASSYSVENEQFF. The CDR3 region has the DNA TGTGCCAGCAGTTACTCGGTCGAAAATGAGCAGTTCTTC.

The rearrangement links TRBV12-3 or TRBV12-4 to TRBJ1-2; 8 nucleotides match TRBD1. Trimming removed 5 bases from V and 8 bases from J; junction bases left unmatched: 7. The CDR3 is 13 amino acids. The CDR3 reads CASSTGGSVGYTF. The CDR3 bases are TGTGCCAGCAGTACAGGGGGTTCGGTCGGCTACACCTTC.

In this sample, this clonotype turned up many times. The V and J genes are TRBV5-1 and TRBJ2-3, with D possibly matching TRBD2 (5 bases). Germline CDR1 reads SGHRS; CDR2 reads YFSETQ. CDR3 length: 11 residues. V gave up 4 bases and J gave up 5 bases, with 5 bases separating them. In nucleotides, the CDR3 is TGCGCCAGCAGCCGGGGAGATACGCAGTATTTT. Protein: CASSRGDTQYF. The full variable domain, with the rest looked up from reference TRBV5-1 and TRBJ2-3, is KAGVTQTPRYLIKTRGQQVTLSCSPISGHRSVSWYQQTPGQGLQFLFEYFSETQRNKGNFPGRFSGRQFSNSRSEMNVSTLELGDSALYLCASSRGDTQYFGPGTRLTVL.

As for this clonotype: The junction departs from the called germline gene at one end, perhaps through a read error. The chain links TRBV12-3 or TRBV12-4 to TRBJ2-4; D could derive from TRBD1 or TRBD2 (6 bases each). This CDR3 region has 16 residues. In DNA form, the CDR3 reads TGTGCCAGCAGTTTGGGGGCGGTACTAGCCAAAAACAGTCAGTACTTC. This encodes CASSLGAVLAKNSQYF.

This clonotype was picked up many times. J is TRBJ2-2 and V is TRBV6-2 or TRBV6-3; 13 bases fit TRBD2. The CDR3 is 16 residues long. The germline V gene has CDR1 MNHEY and CDR2 SVGEGT. Trimming at V came to 2 bases and at J to 6 bases, leaving 3 bases not matched to a gene. CDR3 amino acids: CASSYQLAGGPGELFF. In DNA form, the CDR3 reads TGTGCCAGCAGTTACCAACTAGCGGGAGGGCCCGGGGAGCTGTTTTTT.

This clonotype was seen a handful of times. The chain carries TRBV20-1 and TRBJ2-2, with a tentative D call TRBD2 (7 bases). Per germline, CDR1 DFQATT and CDR2 SNEGSKA (reference sequence). V was shortened by 3 bases and J by 3 bases, with 14 bases between the two germline ends. This CDR3 comprises 15 residues. The chain's CDR3 is CSASRRGLDTGELFF. The CDR3 coding sequence is TGCAGTGCTAGCCGGCGGGGGCTGGACACCGGGGAGCTGTTTTTT.

This clonotype showed up many times. The rearrangement joins TRBV10-3 to TRBJ2-3; D uncertain. Germline CDR1 is ENHRY and CDR2 is SYGVKD. This CDR3 has 13 residues. V was cut by 1 base and J by 3 bases, with 5 bases left in between. CDR3 sequence reads: CAISEFTTDTQYF. The DNA of the CDR3 is TGTGCCATCAGTGAGTTTACTACAGATACGCAGTATTTT.

This clonotype was seen a handful of times. The chain recombines TRBV7-3 with TRBJ1-2, with 9 positions matching TRBD1. The germline CDR1 and CDR2 sequences are SGHTA and FQGTGA. Unmatched junction bases numbered 8, after V lost 3 bases and J lost 6 bases. The CDR3 length is 15 residues. This CDR3 reads CASSFPGQGSNGYTF. In DNA, the CDR3 is TGTGCCAGCAGCTTCCCGGGACAGGGTTCGAATGGCTACACCTTC.

The J gene is TRBJ2-3, the V gene TRBV6-4; D is undetermined. V was cut by 0 bases and J by 5 bases, with 6 bases left in between. The CDR3 consists of 13 residues. Looked up from germline, CDR1 is MRHNA and CDR2 is SNTAGT. Written as DNA, the CDR3 is TGTGCCAGCAGTGACTCCCCCCGAGATACGCAGTATTTT. Translating it yields CASSDSPRDTQYF.

This clonotype was picked up a small number of times. The J gene is TRBJ2-1, the V gene TRBV6-2 or TRBV6-3; D is unresolved. V lost 5 bases, J lost 10 bases, and 12 bases lay in between. Germline CDR1 MNHEY, CDR2 SVGEGT. The CDR3 spans 12 residues. CDR3 protein: CASSQLRLEQFF. The CDR3 DNA reads as TGTGCCAGCAGTCAACTCCGATTAGAGCAGTTCTTC.

This clonotype was counted between two and nine times. The chain uses TRBV11-3 and TRBJ2-1; 10 bases map to TRBD2. Per the germline V gene, CDR1 is SGHNT and CDR2 is YENEEA. This CDR3 is 15 amino acids long. The V gene end was trimmed by 2 bases and the J gene end by 5 bases; junction bases not matched to a gene: 3. CDR3 coding DNA: TGTGCCAGCAGCTTACTAGCGGGAGCAAACAATGAGCAGTTCTTC. Residues: CASSLLAGANNEQFF.

This clonotype was counted between two and nine times. V is TRBV6-1 and J is TRBJ2-1; 7 bases map to TRBD2. The germline CDR1 and CDR2 sequences are MNHNS and SASEGT. V lost 5 bases to trimming and J lost 3 bases; unmatched junction nucleotides: 10. This CDR3 comprises 16 residues. The CDR3 is CASSHKRGLLYNEQFF. The DNA for the CDR3 is TGTGCCAGCAGTCATAAGCGGGGCTTGCTCTACAATGAGCAGTTCTTC.

V usage is TRBV29-1 and J usage is TRBJ1-2, with unresolved D. Trimming cost V 2 bases and J 2 bases, with 9 bases left between them. The CDR3 sequence is 13 residues long. Per the germline V gene, CDR1 is SQVTM and CDR2 is ANQGSEA. The CDR3 is CSVEQEVNYGYTF. Written as DNA, the CDR3 is TGCAGCGTTGAACAGGAGGTAAACTATGGCTACACCTTC.

The gene calls are TRBV4-1 and TRBJ2-7; tentatively, D is TRBD1 or TRBD2 (6 bases each). The V end lost 3 bases, the J end lost 2 bases, and 17 bases lay between the germline ends. The germline gives CDR1 MGHRA, CDR2 YSYEKL. CDR3 length: 16 amino acids. For the CDR3, the DNA is TGCGCCAGCAGCCAGGGGACGGGGGCCCCAACCTACGAGCAGTACTTC. Translation gives CASSQGTGAPTYEQYF.